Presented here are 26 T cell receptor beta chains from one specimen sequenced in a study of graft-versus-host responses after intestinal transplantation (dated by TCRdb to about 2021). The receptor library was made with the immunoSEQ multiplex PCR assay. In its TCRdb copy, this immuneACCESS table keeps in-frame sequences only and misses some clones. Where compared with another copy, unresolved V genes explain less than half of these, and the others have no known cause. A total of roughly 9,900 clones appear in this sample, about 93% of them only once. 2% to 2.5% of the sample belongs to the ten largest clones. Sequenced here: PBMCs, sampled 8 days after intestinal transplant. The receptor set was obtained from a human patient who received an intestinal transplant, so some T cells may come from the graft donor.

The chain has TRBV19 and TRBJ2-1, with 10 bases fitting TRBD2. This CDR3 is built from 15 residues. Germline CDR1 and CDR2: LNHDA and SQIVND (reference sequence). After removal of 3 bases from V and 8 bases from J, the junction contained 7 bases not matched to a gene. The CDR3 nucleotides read TGTGCCAGTAGTATTCTTGCTAGCGGGGGTGATGAGCAGTTCTTC. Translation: CASSILASGGDEQFF.

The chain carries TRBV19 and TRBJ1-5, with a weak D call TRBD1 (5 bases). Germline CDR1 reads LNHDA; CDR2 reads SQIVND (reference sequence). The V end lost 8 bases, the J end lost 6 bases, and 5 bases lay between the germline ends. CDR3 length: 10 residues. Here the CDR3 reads CASGGQPQHF. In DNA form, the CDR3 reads TGTGCCAGTGGGGGTCAGCCCCAGCATTTT.

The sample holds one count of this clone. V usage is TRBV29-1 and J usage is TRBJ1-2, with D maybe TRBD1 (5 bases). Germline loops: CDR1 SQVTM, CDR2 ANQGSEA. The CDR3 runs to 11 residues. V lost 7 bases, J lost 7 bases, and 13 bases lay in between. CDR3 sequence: CSAGEGSGYTF. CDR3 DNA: TGCAGCGCCGGGGAGGGGTCTGGCTACACCTTC. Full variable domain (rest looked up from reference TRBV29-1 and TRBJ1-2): SAVISQKPSRDICQRGTSLTIQCQVDSQVTMMFWYRQQPGQSLTLIATANQGSEATYESGFVIDKFPISRPNLTFSTLTVSNMSPEDSSIYLCSAGEGSGYTFGSGTRLTVV.

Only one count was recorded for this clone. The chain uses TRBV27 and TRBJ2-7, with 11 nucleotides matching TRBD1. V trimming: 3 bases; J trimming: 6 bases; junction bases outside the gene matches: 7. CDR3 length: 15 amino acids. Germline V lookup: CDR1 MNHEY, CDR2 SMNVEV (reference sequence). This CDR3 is CASSFGTGGRGEQYF. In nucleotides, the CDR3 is TGTGCCAGCAGTTTCGGGACAGGGGGAAGAGGCGAGCAGTACTTC.

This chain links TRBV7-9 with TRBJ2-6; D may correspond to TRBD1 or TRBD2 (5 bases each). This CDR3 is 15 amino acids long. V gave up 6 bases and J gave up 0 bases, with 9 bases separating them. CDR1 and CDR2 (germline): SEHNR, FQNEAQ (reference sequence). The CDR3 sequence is CASSPGSSGANVLTF. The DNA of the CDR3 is TGTGCCAGCAGTCCAGGGAGCTCTGGGGCCAACGTCCTGACTTTC. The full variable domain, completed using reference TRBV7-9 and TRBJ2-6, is DTGVSQNPRHKITKRGQNVTFRCDPISEHNRLYWYRQTLGQGPEFLTYFQNEAQLEKSRLLSDRFSAERPKGSFSTLEIQRTEQGDSAMYLCASSPGSSGANVLTFGAGSRLTVL.

The CDR3 sequence: CASSLERGGWLQETQYF. CDR3 bases: TGTGCCAGCAGCTTAGAACGGGGGGGCTGGCTCCAAGAGACCCAGTACTTC. The chain carries TRBV7-6 and TRBJ2-5, with 8 bases fitting TRBD2. The junction had 8 bases not matched to a gene; V was cut back by 1 base and J by 1 base. Germline V gene data show CDR1 as SGHVS and CDR2 as FNYEAQ. The CDR3 extends over 17 amino acids.

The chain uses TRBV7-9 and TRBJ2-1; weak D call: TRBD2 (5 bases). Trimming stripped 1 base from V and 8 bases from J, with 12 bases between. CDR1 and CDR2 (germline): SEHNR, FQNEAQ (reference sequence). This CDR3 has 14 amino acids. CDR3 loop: CASSLGPGIHEQFF. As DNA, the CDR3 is TGTGCCAGCAGCTTAGGCCCGGGAATCCATGAGCAGTTCTTC.

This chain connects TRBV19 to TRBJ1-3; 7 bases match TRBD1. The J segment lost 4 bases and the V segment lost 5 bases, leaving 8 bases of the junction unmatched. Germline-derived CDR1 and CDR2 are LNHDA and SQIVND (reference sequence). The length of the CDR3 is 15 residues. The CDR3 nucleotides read TGTGCCAGTAGTGTCAACAGGGGCTCCGGAAACACCATATATTTT. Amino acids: CASSVNRGSGNTIYF.

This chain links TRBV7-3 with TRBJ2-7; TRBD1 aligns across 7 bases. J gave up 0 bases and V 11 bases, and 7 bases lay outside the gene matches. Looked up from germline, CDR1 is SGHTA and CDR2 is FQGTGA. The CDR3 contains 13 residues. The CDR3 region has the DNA TGTGCCGGTCGACAGGGCGACTCCTACGAGCAGTACTTC. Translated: CAGRQGDSYEQYF. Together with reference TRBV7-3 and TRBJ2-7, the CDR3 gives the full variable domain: GAGVSQTPSNKVTEKGKYVELRCDPISGHTALYWYRQSLGQGPEFLIYFQGTGAADDSGLPNDRFFAVRPEGSVSTLKIQRTERGDSAVYLCAGRQGDSYEQYFGPGTRLTVT.

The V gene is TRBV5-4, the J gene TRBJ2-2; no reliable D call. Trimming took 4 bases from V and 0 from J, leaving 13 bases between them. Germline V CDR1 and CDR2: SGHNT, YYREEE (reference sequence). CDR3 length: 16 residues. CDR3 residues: CASSRRADTNTGELFF. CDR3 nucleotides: TGTGCCAGCAGCAGAAGGGCAGACACGAACACCGGGGAGCTGTTTTTT.

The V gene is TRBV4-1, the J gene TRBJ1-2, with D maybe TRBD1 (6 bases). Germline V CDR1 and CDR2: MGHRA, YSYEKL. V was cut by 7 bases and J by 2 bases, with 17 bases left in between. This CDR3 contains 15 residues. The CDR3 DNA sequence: TGCGCCAGCAAAGACCTAGGGACACCAAACTATGGCTACACCTTC. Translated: CASKDLGTPNYGYTF.

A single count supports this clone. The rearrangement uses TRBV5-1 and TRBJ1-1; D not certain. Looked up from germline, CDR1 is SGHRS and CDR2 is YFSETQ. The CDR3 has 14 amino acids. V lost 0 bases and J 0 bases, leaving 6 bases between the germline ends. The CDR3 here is CASSLEGLNTEAFF. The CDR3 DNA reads TGCGCCAGCAGCTTGGAAGGGTTGAACACTGAAGCTTTCTTT.

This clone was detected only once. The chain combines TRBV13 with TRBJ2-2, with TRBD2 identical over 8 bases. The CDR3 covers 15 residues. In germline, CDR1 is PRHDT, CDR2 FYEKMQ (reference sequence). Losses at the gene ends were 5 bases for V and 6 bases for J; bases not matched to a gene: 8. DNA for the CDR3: TGTGCCAGCAGCGCCGACCTAGCGGGTGCCGGGGAGCTGTTTTTT. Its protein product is CASSADLAGAGELFF.

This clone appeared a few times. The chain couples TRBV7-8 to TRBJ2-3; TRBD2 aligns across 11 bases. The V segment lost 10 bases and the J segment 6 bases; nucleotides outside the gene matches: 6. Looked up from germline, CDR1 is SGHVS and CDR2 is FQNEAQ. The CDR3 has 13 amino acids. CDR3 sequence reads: CAIIAGGPDTQYF. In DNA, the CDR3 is TGTGCCATCATAGCGGGAGGGCCGGATACGCAGTATTTT.

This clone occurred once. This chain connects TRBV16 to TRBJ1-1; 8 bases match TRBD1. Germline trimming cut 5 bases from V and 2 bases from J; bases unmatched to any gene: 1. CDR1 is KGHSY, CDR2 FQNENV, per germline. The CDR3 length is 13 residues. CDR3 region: CASSDRGNTEAFF. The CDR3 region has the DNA TGTGCCAGCAGCGACAGGGGTAACACTGAAGCTTTCTTT.

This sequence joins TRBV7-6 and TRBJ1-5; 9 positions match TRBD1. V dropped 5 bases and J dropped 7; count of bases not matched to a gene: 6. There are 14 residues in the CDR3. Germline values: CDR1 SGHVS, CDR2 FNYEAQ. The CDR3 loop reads CASSQTGGRQPQHF. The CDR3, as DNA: TGTGCCAGCAGCCAAACAGGGGGCCGCCAGCCCCAGCATTTT.

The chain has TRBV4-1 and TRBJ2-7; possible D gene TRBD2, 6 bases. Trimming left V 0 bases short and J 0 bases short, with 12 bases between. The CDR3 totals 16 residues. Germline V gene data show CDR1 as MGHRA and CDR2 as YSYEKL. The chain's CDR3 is CASSQEDGGGSYEQYF. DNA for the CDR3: TGCGCCAGCAGCCAAGAGGACGGGGGAGGCTCCTACGAGCAGTACTTC.

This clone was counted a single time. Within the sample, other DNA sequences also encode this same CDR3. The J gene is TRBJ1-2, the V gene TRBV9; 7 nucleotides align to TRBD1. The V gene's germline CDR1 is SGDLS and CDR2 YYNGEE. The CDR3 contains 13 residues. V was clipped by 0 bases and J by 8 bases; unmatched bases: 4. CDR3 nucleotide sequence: TGTGCCAGCAGCGTAGCAGGGGGTAGCGGCTACACCTTC. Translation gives CASSVAGGSGYTF. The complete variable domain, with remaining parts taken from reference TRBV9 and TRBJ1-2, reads DSGVTQTPKHLITATGQRVTLRCSPRSGDLSVYWYQQSLDQGLQFLIQYYNGEERAKGNILERFSAQQFPDLHSELNLSSLELGDSALYFCASSVAGGSGYTFGSGTRLTVV.

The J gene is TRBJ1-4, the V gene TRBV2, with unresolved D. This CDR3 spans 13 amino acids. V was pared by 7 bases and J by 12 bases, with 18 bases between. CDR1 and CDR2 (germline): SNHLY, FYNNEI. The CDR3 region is CASNKPRLDELFF. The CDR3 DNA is TGTGCCAGCAACAAACCGCGTCTAGATGAACTGTTTTTT.

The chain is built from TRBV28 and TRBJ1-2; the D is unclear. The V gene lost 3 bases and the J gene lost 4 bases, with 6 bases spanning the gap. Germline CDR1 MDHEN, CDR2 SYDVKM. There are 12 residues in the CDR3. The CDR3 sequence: CASSFRSYGYTF. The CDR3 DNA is TGTGCCAGCAGTTTCAGAAGCTATGGCTACACCTTC.

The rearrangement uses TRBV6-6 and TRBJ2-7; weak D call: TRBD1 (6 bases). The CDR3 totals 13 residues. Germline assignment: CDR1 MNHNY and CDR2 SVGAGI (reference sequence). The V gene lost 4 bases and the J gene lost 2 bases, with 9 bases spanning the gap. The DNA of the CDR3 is TGTGCCAGCAGTTGGACAGTGGCCTACGAGCAGTACTTC. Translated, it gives CASSWTVAYEQYF.

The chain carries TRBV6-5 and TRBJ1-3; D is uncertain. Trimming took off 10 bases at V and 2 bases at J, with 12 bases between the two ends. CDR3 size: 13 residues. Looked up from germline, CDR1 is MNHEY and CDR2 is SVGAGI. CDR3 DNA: TGTGCCACCCGTTTTGGGGCTGGAAACACCATATATTTT. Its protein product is CATRFGAGNTIYF.

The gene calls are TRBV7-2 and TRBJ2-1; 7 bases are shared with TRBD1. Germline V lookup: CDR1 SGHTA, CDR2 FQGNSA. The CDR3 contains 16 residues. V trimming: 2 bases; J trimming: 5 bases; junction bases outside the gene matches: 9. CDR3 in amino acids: CASSLKGAGRDNEQFF. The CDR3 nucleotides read TGTGCCAGCAGCTTAAAGGGGGCAGGGCGAGACAATGAGCAGTTCTTC.

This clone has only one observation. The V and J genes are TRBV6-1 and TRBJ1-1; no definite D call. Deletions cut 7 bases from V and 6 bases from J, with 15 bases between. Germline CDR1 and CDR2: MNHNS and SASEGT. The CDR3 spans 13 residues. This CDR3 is CASTPLDSAEAFF. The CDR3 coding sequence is TGTGCCAGCACTCCTTTGGACTCCGCTGAAGCTTTCTTT.

In DNA, the CDR3 is TGCGCCAGCAGCCAATTACCGGGACAGTCTAATGAAAAACTGTTTTTT. It is translated as CASSQLPGQSNEKLFF. The V and J genes are TRBV4-1 and TRBJ1-4; TRBD1 matches 7 bases. The germline gives CDR1 MGHRA, CDR2 YSYEKL. The CDR3 spans 16 residues. V lost 2 bases, J lost 3 bases, and 6 bases stayed unmatched.

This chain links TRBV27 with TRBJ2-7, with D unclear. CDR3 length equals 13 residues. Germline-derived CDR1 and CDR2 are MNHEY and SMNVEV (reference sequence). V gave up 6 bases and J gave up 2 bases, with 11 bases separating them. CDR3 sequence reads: CASRRTGTYEQYF. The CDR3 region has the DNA TGTGCCAGCAGACGCACCGGTACCTACGAGCAGTACTTC.